The rows below give T cell receptor beta chains drawn from one sample of a study of OX40 agonist ivuxolimab in advanced cancers. The method was immunoSEQ multiplex PCR; TCRdb's version includes in-frame clones alone and lacks a portion of them. The table records tens of thousands of clones, approximately 87% of them present only once. The sample consisted of CD4+ or CD8+ T cells sorted from blood, taken in a trial of the OX40 agonist ivuxolimab. These receptors were collected from an adult with an advanced solid tumor such as melanoma, head and neck, liver or kidney cancer. CDR3s include the opening cysteine and the closing phenylalanine or tryptophan. The D gene is left open where the match is weak. Expanded clones are given a class, and other clones once, few, many or no size at all.

NA	TRBV6-7	TRBJ2-2	few	TGTGCCAGCAGTCGCAGGGGAACCGGGGAGCTGTTTTTT	CASSRRGTGELFF
NA	TRBV2	TRBJ2-1	NA	TGTGCCAGCTTATCTTCTACAGGGTCAAATGAGCAGTTCTTC	CASLSSTGSNEQFF
NA	TRBV19	TRBJ1-2	NA	TGTGCCAGTAGTGACCGGATCCTTAACTATGGCTACACCTTC	CASSDRILNYGYTF
NA	TRBV6-5	TRBJ1-2	NA	TGTGCCAGCAAGTGGGACTATGGCTACACCTTC	CASKWDYGYTF
TRBD2	TRBV4-3	TRBJ2-3	NA	TGCGCCAGCAGCCAAGATTCCCACCGGGAGGAAGCAGATACGCAGTATTTT	CASSQDSHREEADTQYF
TRBD1	TRBV28	TRBJ2-4	NA	TGTGCCAGCAGTGGGTCCTTCGGACAGGCCCTTACACCATACAAAAACATTCAGTACTTC	CASSGSFGQALTPYKNIQYF
NA	TRBV7-9	TRBJ1-2	NA	TGTGCCAGCAGCTTAAGGGGGGAGAATGGCTACACCTTC	CASSLRGENGYTF
TRBD1	TRBV7-9	TRBJ2-3	NA	TGTGCCAGCACCAAAACAGGGGATGGCACAGATACGCAGTATTTT	CASTKTGDGTDTQYF
TRBD2	TRBV9	TRBJ2-3	NA	TGTGCCAGCAGCGTACTAGCGGGAGGGAGCACAGATACGCAGTATTTT	CASSVLAGGSTDTQYF
NA	TRBV28	TRBJ1-5	NA	TGTGCCAGCAGTTTAGGGCGACAATCTCAGCCCCAGCATTTT	CASSLGRQSQPQHF
NA	TRBV6-1	TRBJ1-5	once	TGTGCCAGCAGTGAAAACGGGCTTGGGATCGGGCAGCCCCAGCATTTT	CASSENGLGIGQPQHF
NA	TRBV10-1	TRBJ2-4	NA	TGCGCCAGCAGTGAGAATAAGGACCTAACCCCGTACTTC	CASSENKDLTPYF
TRBD1	TRBV2	TRBJ2-7	NA	TGTGCCAGCAGTAAGGGACAGGTTTACGAGCAGTACTTC	CASSKGQVYEQYF
NA	TRBV14	TRBJ2-3	few	TGTGCCAGCAGCCAAGGTGAATTGGATACGCAGTATTTT	CASSQGELDTQYF
NA	TRBV2	TRBJ1-6	NA	TGTGCCAGCAGTGTGACGTGGGATTCACCCCTCCACTTT	CASSVTWDSPLHF
TRBD2	TRBV11-3	TRBJ2-5	NA	TGTGCCAGCAGCTTTAGCGGGACGGAGACCCAGTACTTC	CASSFSGTETQYF
NA	TRBV19	TRBJ1-5	once	TGTGCCAGTAGTATGGGGTGGGGGGGCAATCAGCCCCAGCATTTT	CASSMGWGGNQPQHF
NA	TRBV9	TRBJ2-1	NA	TGTGCCAGCAGCGTAGATTTGACCGGGGGGCGGGATGAGCAGTTCTTC	CASSVDLTGGRDEQFF
NA	TRBV7-2	TRBJ2-4	NA	TGTGCCAGCAGCCCCGGAGGCGGGGTCGGAAACATTCAGTACTTC	CASSPGGGVGNIQYF
TRBD2	TRBV7-9	TRBJ2-2	NA	TGTGCCAGCAGCCGTAGCGGGATGGCCACCGGGGAGCTGTTTTTT	CASSRSGMATGELFF
NA	TRBV4-2	TRBJ2-5	NA	TGTGCCAGCAGTCTCTCAGGGATTCAAGAGACCCAGTACTTC	CASSLSGIQETQYF
NA	TRBV7-2	TRBJ2-7	NA	TGTGCCAGCAGCTTAGGCTTTCTGGGGAGCTCCTACGAGCAGTACTTC	CASSLGFLGSSYEQYF
TRBD2	TRBV7-2	TRBJ2-3	NA	TGTGCCAGCAGCGGTCCTAGCGGGAGGAGGCATACGCAGTATTTT	CASSGPSGRRHTQYF
NA	TRBV5-4	TRBJ2-1	NA	TGTGCCAGCAGTTCGGACGGCAATGAGCAGTTCTTC	CASSSDGNEQFF
TRBD1	TRBV7-2	TRBJ2-1	once	TGTGCCAGCAGCCCCAGGGGGCCTCCCTACAATGAGCAGTTCTTC	CASSPRGPPYNEQFF
NA	TRBV25-1	TRBJ2-6	NA	TGTGCCAGCTTAGCCTCTGGGGCCAACGTCCTGACTTTC	CASLASGANVLTF
NA	TRBV30	TRBJ2-1	once	TGTGCCTGGAGTGCTCACCGGGACTCCCTATACAATGAGCAGTTCTTC	CAWSAHRDSLYNEQFF
NA	TRBV18	TRBJ2-5	few	TGTGCCAGCTCACCACTACAGCAAGAGACCCAGTACTTC	CASSPLQQETQYF
NA	TRBV4-1	TRBJ2-7	NA	TGCGCCAGCAGCCACCCCTCGGCCGGCCCCTACGAGCAGTACTTC	CASSHPSAGPYEQYF
NA	TRBV7-2	TRBJ1-5	NA	TGTGCCAGCAGCCGAGGACGAAACAATCAGCCCCAGCATTTT	CASSRGRNNQPQHF
TRBD1	TRBV13	TRBJ1-3	once	TGTGCCAGCAGCCCCCGGACAGGGGGCGCTGGAAACACCATATATTTT	CASSPRTGGAGNTIYF
NA	TRBV18	TRBJ2-1	NA	TGTGCCAGCTCAACGGGACAAACCTACAACAATGAGCAGTTCTTC	CASSTGQTYNNEQFF
TRBD2	TRBV5-4	TRBJ2-5	NA	TGTGCCAGCAGCGCTCGGACTAGCGGGAGTGGGGAGACCCAGTACTTC	CASSARTSGSGETQYF
TRBD2	TRBV6-5	TRBJ2-3	NA	TGTGCCAGCAGCCGACTAGCGGGGGTCACAGATACGCAGTATTTT	CASSRLAGVTDTQYF
NA	TRBV5-1	TRBJ1-1	NA	TGCGCCAGCAGCTTGGCACGGGGGTCTGGGACTGAAGCTTTCTTT	CASSLARGSGTEAFF
NA	TRBV28	TRBJ1-2	once	TGTGCCAGCAGTCCAACTAGGACCAAACGACTTCTTGGCTACACCTTC	CASSPTRTKRLLGYTF
NA	TRBV18	TRBJ1-1	NA	TGTGCCAGCTCACCATATGGGATCACTGAAGCTTTCTTT	CASSPYGITEAFF
NA	TRBV6-5	TRBJ1-1	NA	TGTGCCAGCAGTTACGAGTGGAACACTGAAGCTTTCTTT	CASSYEWNTEAFF
NA	TRBV7-2	TRBJ2-7	NA	TGTGCCAGCAGCTTGGGGGGAGTGTACACCAACTACGAGCAGTACTTC	CASSLGGVYTNYEQYF
NA	TRBV9	TRBJ2-3	NA	TGTGCCAGCAGCGTAGGGGGGGCAGATACGCAGTATTTT	CASSVGGADTQYF
NA	TRBV6-5	TRBJ1-5	few	TGTGCCAGCAGTTACCGGGGGGACCAGCCCCAGCATTTT	CASSYRGDQPQHF
NA	TRBV2	TRBJ2-5	NA	TGTGCCAGCAGTGTGCGGGGTGAGACCCAGTACTTC	CASSVRGETQYF
NA	TRBV5-8	TRBJ2-5	NA	TGTGCCAGCAGCTTCCAGATGTACCAAGAGACCCAGTACTTC	CASSFQMYQETQYF
TRBD1	TRBV6-1	TRBJ1-4	NA	TGTGCCAGCAGTTCGACAGGGGGCGGAGGTGGAAAACTGTTTTTT	CASSSTGGGGGKLFF
TRBD1	TRBV29-1	TRBJ1-1	NA	TGCAGCGTTGACGGGACAGTGAACACTGAAGCTTTCTTT	CSVDGTVNTEAFF
TRBD1	TRBV7-2	TRBJ2-5	NA	TGTGCCAGCAGCTGGGGCGGGACAGGGGAGACCCAGTACTTC	CASSWGGTGETQYF